These 15 T cell receptor beta chains were all obtained from the same sample, sequenced in a study of early T cells in non-severe SARS-CoV-2 infection. TCRdb analysed the 5' RACE reads with MiXCR anew, one entry per CDR3 protein. The sample consists of 70,000 or so distinct CDR3 sequences, 3.5% to 6% of them appearing once. The material was whole blood, obtained at baseline. Every receptor here comes from an adult who was a healthcare worker with PCR-confirmed SARS-CoV-2 infection or an uninfected control (not recorded which). The donor label of this sample is uncertain.

The chain uses TRBV20-1 and TRBJ2-7; 8 nucleotides agree with TRBD1. The CDR3 runs to 13 residues. Germline V gene lookup returns CDR1 DFQATT and CDR2 SNEGSKA (reference sequence). The V gene end was trimmed by 0 bases and the J gene end by 7 bases; junction bases not matched to a gene: 5. The CDR3 DNA reads TGCAGTGCTAGAGACAGGGGGCAAAGGGAGCAGTACTTC. It codes for CSARDRGQREQYF.

V usage is TRBV7-6 and J usage is TRBJ2-1; 8 bases map to TRBD2. Germline-derived CDR1 and CDR2 are SGHVS and FNYEAQ. The CDR3 length is 16 residues. J was trimmed by 2 bases and V by 4 bases; bases with no gene match: 7. The CDR3 region is CASSSRSGGAYNEQFF. DNA of the CDR3: TGTGCCAGCAGCTCTAGAAGCGGGGGTGCCTACAATGAGCAGTTCTTC.

DNA for the CDR3: TGTGCCAGTAGTATAAGGTCTAGCGGGCGCACAGATACGCAGTATTTT. As protein: CASSIRSSGRTDTQYF. This sequence joins TRBV19 and TRBJ2-3, with 8 nucleotides matching TRBD2. The CDR3 runs to 16 residues. V lost 2 bases to trimming and J lost 1 base; unmatched junction nucleotides: 5. Germline assignment: CDR1 LNHDA and CDR2 SQIVND (reference sequence).

At least ten counts were recorded for this clonotype. J is TRBJ1-3 and V is TRBV12-3 or TRBV12-4; unclear D gene. The CDR3 consists of 15 residues. V was pared by 7 bases and J by 0 bases, with 13 bases between. The CDR3 spells CASTASGISGNTIYF. The CDR3 nucleotides are TGTGCCAGCACCGCATCAGGTATCTCTGGAAACACCATATATTTT.

This clonotype was picked up a small number of times. This chain connects TRBV10-3 to TRBJ1-1; maybe TRBD1 (5 bases). CDR3 length: 14 residues. Trimming removed 8 bases from V and 8 bases from J, with 21 bases in between. Germline values: CDR1 ENHRY, CDR2 SYGVKD. In DNA form, the CDR3 reads TGTGCCATCGGTGCTATTGAGGGGACGATAGAAGCTTTCTTT. This gives the protein CAIGAIEGTIEAFF.

The table lists this clonotype with a few counts. V and J are TRBV6-4 and TRBJ1-1; 8 bases align to TRBD1. Germline CDR1 reads MRHNA; CDR2 reads SNTAGT. Germline trimming cut 8 bases from V and 4 bases from J; bases unmatched to any gene: 9. The CDR3 has 14 residues. The CDR3 here is CASSQTGVATEAFF. As DNA, the CDR3 is TGTGCCAGCTCTCAGACAGGGGTTGCCACTGAAGCTTTCTTT.

The CDR3 DNA reads as TGTGCCAGCTCCTCAATCGCCGGGACAAGCAATCAGCCCCAGCATTTT. Its translation: CASSSIAGTSNQPQHF. The chain combines TRBV18 with TRBJ1-5; weak D call: TRBD1 (6 bases). Trimming cost V 6 bases and J 1 base, with 16 bases left between them. Germline V gene sequence: CDR1 KGHSH, CDR2 LQKENI. CDR3 size: 16 residues.

This clonotype was counted at least ten times. V is TRBV7-8 and J is TRBJ1-2; no clear D. V lost 1 base and J lost 6, with 9 bases in between. Germline loops: CDR1 SGHVS, CDR2 FQNEAQ. This CDR3 is 13 amino acids long. In DNA, the CDR3 is TGTGCCAGCAGCTTAGAAGTATGGAATGGCTACACCTTC. Translation: CASSLEVWNGYTF.

The CDR3 sequence is CASSEGERSGANVLTF. The CDR3 nucleotides read TGTGCCAGCAGTGAAGGGGAGCGCTCTGGGGCCAACGTCCTGACTTTC. The rearrangement links TRBV6-1 to TRBJ2-6, with D maybe TRBD2 (5 bases). Germline V gene data show CDR1 as MNHNS and CDR2 as SASEGT. The CDR3 runs to 16 residues. The V and J ends lost 1 base and 0 bases respectively, with 7 bases between them.

In the case of this clonotype: It may be a read error: a sequence one base away is much more abundant. The chain carries TRBV6-5 and TRBJ1-1; D remains ambiguous. Trimming cost V 2 bases and J 1 base, with 8 bases left between them. Germline V lookup: CDR1 MNHEY, CDR2 SVGAGI. The length of the CDR3 is 14 residues. The CDR3 DNA follows: TGTGCCAGCAGTTACCATGGCTCGAACACTGAAGCTTTCTTT. Amino acids: CASSYHGSNTEAFF.

V is TRBV7-2 and J is TRBJ2-3; 8 nucleotides agree with TRBD2. Germline V lookup: CDR1 SGHTA, CDR2 FQGNSA. The CDR3 is made up of 15 amino acids. With 5 bases clipped from V and 6 bases from J, the junction kept 10 bases outside the gene matches. The CDR3 is CASSQTGGASDTQYF. The CDR3 bases are TGTGCCAGCAGCCAGACCGGGGGGGCTAGTGATACGCAGTATTTT.

In its sample, this clonotype was seen many times. The V and J genes are TRBV12-3 or TRBV12-4 and TRBJ1-5; 7 bases match TRBD1. V was pared by 6 bases and J by 0 bases, with 11 bases of the junction left unmatched. The CDR3 consists of 17 residues. CDR3 sequence: CASRRGTEIYSNQPQHF. The CDR3 region has the DNA TGTGCCAGCAGACGGGGGACAGAGATTTATAGCAATCAGCCCCAGCATTTT.

This clonotype was observed many times. This chain uses TRBV2 with TRBJ1-5; D not resolved. Germline V gene sequence: CDR1 SNHLY, CDR2 FYNNEI. Trimming removed 3 bases at V and 1 base at J, with 10 bases between. The CDR3 spans 15 residues. The chain's CDR3 is CASSDWGQSNQPQHF. Here the CDR3 DNA reads TGTGCCAGCAGTGACTGGGGTCAGAGCAATCAGCCCCAGCATTTT. The full variable domain, rest sourced from reference TRBV2 and TRBJ1-5, is EPEVTQTPSHQVTQMGQEVILRCVPISNHLYFYWYRQILGQKVEFLVSFYNNEISEKSEIFDDQFSVERPDGSNFTLKIRSTKLEDSAMYFCASSDWGQSNQPQHFGDGTRLSIL.

A few counts support this clonotype. The rearrangement links TRBV4-2 to TRBJ2-3, with D tentatively TRBD2 (6 bases). The CDR3 runs 13 residues. Germline CDR1 and CDR2: LGHNA and YNFKEQ. The V end was cut by 5 bases, the J end by 4 bases, with 10 bases between. The CDR3 DNA reads as TGTGCCAGCAGCTCGGGGGAGCCAGATACGCAGTATTTT. It yields the protein CASSSGEPDTQYF.

This clonotype turned up a few times. J is TRBJ1-5 and V is TRBV2; 8 bases map to TRBD1. CDR3 length: 14 residues. From germline, CDR1 is SNHLY and CDR2 FYNNEI. V was clipped by 4 bases and J by 7 bases; unmatched bases: 6. The CDR3 DNA sequence: TGTGCCAGCAGTGCGGACAGGGAGTGGCAGCCCCAGCATTTT. Its protein is CASSADREWQPQHF.